This T cell receptor beta chain emerged from a study of shared clonotypes between healthy human individuals (dated by TCRdb to 2018 to 2020). Background on the whole study: The cohort comprised two women and a few men aged 18 to 49 years. For each donor, CD4 naive and CD4 memory were each given three plates, CD8 naive was given two plates, and CD8 memory was given one plate. To estimate repertoire size and how much clonotypes are shared between individuals, the study performed deep sequencing of blood TCR repertoires from five healthy adults. To increase sequencing depth and limit assay-specific biases, different laboratories used diverse techniques to prepare libraries and sequence TCR repertoires. Each donor's leukapheresis produced roughly between roughly 0.9 and 8.9 billion PBMCs. What the authors observed across the whole study: Compared with non-shared clonotypes, clonotypes shared by all four sorted-subset donors had higher generation probabilities. Rarefaction of sorted-subset datasets indicated incomplete sequencing despite the large sequencing depth. The small number of donors limited the genetic and exposure-history diversity represented. Pairwise subsampling led to the expectation that sequencing depth would affect the degree of clonotype sharing among donors. Naive subsets generally had larger estimated clonotype richness than memory subsets. Sampling was restricted to blood, and TCR repertoires in tissues likely differ from the TCR repertoires found in blood. Across four donors, approximately 4.9% of naive CD4, approximately 4% of naive CD8, approximately 2.5% of memory CD4, and 0.4% of memory CD8 clonotypes were shared.

CD8 naive samples consisted of CD45RO-negative cells that were positively selected for CCR7, yielding a CD45RA+CCR7+ population without TemRA cells. The donors were healthy, HIV-negative adults who had no recently reported acute infections or vaccinations. Only Caucasian adults living in Nashville, Tennessee, USA were represented among the donors. Blood was obtained by leukapheresis, after which PBMCs were separated by Ficoll-Histopaque density gradient centrifugation and cryopreserved in liquid nitrogen vapor phase. Analytical flow cytometry was used to check the purity and quantity of every magnetically sorted T cell population. Genomic DNA was isolated from every sorted fraction and measured by UV absorbance on a Nanodrop 2000c. About this clone itself: This clone's antigen is unknown. No base quality values were provided; no much bigger clone lies one nucleotide off.

V was cut back by 1 base and J by 7 bases, leaving a gap of 11 bases between them. As encoded in the germline V gene, CDR1 is SGHAT while CDR2 is FQNNGV. The CDR3 contains 14 residues, cysteine and phenylalanine counted. The DNA shown is the 42-base CDR3, in frame from base 1. Using the deep immunoSEQ assay, multiplex PCR amplified TCR CDR3 regions from genomic DNA. Extracted genomic DNA from each cell subset was spread evenly across all wells of several immunoSEQ 96-well plates, with each plate serving as a replicate. Each replicate PCR for sorted subsets received approximately 220 ng genomic DNA, equal to about 30,000 T cell genomes. Purified libraries were quantified with a Qubit 3.0 fluorometer, sized on a Bioanalyzer 2100, and re-quantified with the KAPA Library Quantification kit. Every immunoSEQ 96-well plate was sequenced on a separate single-read 150-cycle Illumina NextSeq 550 flow cell. The original pipeline was this. The immunoSEQ output contained only junctional sequences without quality scores, so filtering could not match that applied to full-length reads. Sequences were annotated with PyIR, a Python wrapper for IgBLAST v1.9, and V/J genes and CDR3 were assigned using IMGT germline references. Reads with weak V/J assignments (E-value above 1e-6), missing CDR3, stop codons, out-of-frame junctions, or ambiguous translated residues were removed. V3J clonotypes were defined as sequences sharing the same inferred V gene, J gene, and CDR3 amino acid sequence. The percentage overlap between two repertoires was calculated by dividing the number of shared unique clonotypes by the size of the smaller repertoire. Repertoire richness was assessed with RTK rarefaction, the Chao1 estimator, and Recon v2.1 estimates of unobserved clonotypes. Generation probabilities for all TCRbeta clonotypes obtained by the gDNA method from a handful of donors were computed using OLGA. The table was pulled from immuneACCESS by TCRdb, which kept in-frame rearrangements only. Such tables lose some clones; where checked, under half of the loss comes from unresolved V genes, and the rest has no known cause. D and trimming come from the DNA, and the V and J calls and clone size come from that table. The sample table holds nearly 2 million clones, of which roughly 95% were seen once. The ten most abundant clones make up more than 0.95% of the sample.

The clonotype was recovered from a man younger than 35 in good health. The rearranged segments are TRBV11-2 and TRBJ2-1, with no D gene named confidently. The specimen sequenced was naive CD8+ T cells sorted from blood. The label giving this sample's cell subset or site can be read as: CD45RA+CCR7+. The CDR3 amino acid sequence is: CASSLGPGFNEQFF. The DNA reads TGTGCCAGCAGCTTAGGTCCTGGGTTTAATGAGCAGTTCTTC.